The 12 T cell receptor beta chains below come from one sample, sequenced in a study of blood T cell repertoires in COVID-19. Assay: immunoSEQ multiplex PCR; the TCRdb copy retains only in-frame clones and omits some. Among more than 50,000 clones listed, roughly 90% were seen once. Sequences were obtained from peripheral blood. The source is a human donor with active COVID-19. The donor label of this sample is uncertain.

The chain recombines TRBV15 with TRBJ2-7; the match to TRBD1 covers 9 bases. The ends lost 6 bases at V and 4 bases at J; junction bases unmatched: 4. The CDR3 contains 13 residues. The germline V gene encodes CDR1 LNHNV and CDR2 YYDKDF (reference sequence). In DNA form, the CDR3 reads TGTGCCACCAGAAGGGACAGGGCGTACGAGCAGTACTTC. Protein sequence: CATRRDRAYEQYF.

The V call is TRBV7-9, the J call TRBJ1-1; perhaps TRBD1 as D (5 bases). The germline V gene encodes CDR1 SEHNR and CDR2 FQNEAQ (reference sequence). The V end lost 5 bases, the J end lost 4 bases, and 14 bases lay between the germline ends. The CDR3 sequence is 14 residues long. The CDR3 nucleotides are TGTGCCAGCAGCACCATCCGGGGGGGCACTGAAGCTTTCTTT. Its protein is CASSTIRGGTEAFF.

This clone has more than one count but fewer than ten. The chain couples TRBV7-2 to TRBJ1-1, with a weak D call TRBD1 (6 bases). CDR1 SGHTA and CDR2 FQGNSA come from the germline V gene. This CDR3 is built from 15 residues. V gave up 1 base and J gave up 5 bases, with 14 bases separating them. CDR3: CASSLGAGGRTEAFF. The CDR3 DNA sequence: TGTGCCAGCAGCTTAGGGGCCGGGGGGCGGACTGAAGCTTTCTTT.

This chain connects TRBV7-3 to TRBJ1-1, with 8 bases identical to TRBD1. V lost 5 bases to trimming and J lost 1 base; unmatched junction nucleotides: 6. CDR1 is SGHTA, CDR2 FQGTGA, per germline. The CDR3 runs to 15 residues. The CDR3: CASSLTGGQNTEAFF. CDR3 in DNA: TGTGCCAGCAGCCTTACAGGGGGACAGAACACTGAAGCTTTCTTT.

The rearrangement uses TRBV11-1 and TRBJ2-1, with a tentative D call TRBD2 (6 bases). V lost 0 bases and J 2 bases, leaving 14 bases between the germline ends. This CDR3 region has 17 residues. CDR1 and CDR2 from the germline V gene are SGHAT and FQDESV (reference sequence). As DNA, the CDR3 is TGTGCCAGCAGCTTAGCGTACTGGAGGGGCGCCTACAATGAGCAGTTCTTC. Translation gives CASSLAYWRGAYNEQFF.

The chain recombines TRBV5-1 with TRBJ2-7, with 9 bases identical to TRBD2. V gave up 8 bases and J gave up 1 base; unmatched junction bases: 7. The V gene's germline CDR1 is SGHRS and CDR2 YFSETQ. CDR3 length: 14 residues. The CDR3 DNA reads as TGCGCCAGTCGACCGGGACTAGCTTCCTACGAGCAGTACTTC. Protein: CASRPGLASYEQYF. The complete variable domain, with remaining parts taken from reference TRBV5-1 and TRBJ2-7, reads KAGVTQTPRYLIKTRGQQVTLSCSPISGHRSVSWYQQTPGQGLQFLFEYFSETQRNKGNFPGRFSGRQFSNSRSEMNVSTLELGDSALYLCASRPGLASYEQYFGPGTRLTVT.

There are a few counts of this clone. This chain links TRBV10-3 with TRBJ2-7; perhaps TRBD1 as D (5 bases). CDR1 and CDR2 (germline): ENHRY, SYGVKD. V was clipped by 6 bases and J by 4 bases, with 10 bases between them. The CDR3 has 12 residues. CDR3 nucleotides: TGTGCCATCAGCGACCAGGGTTACGAGCAGTACGTC. It translates to CAISDQGYEQYV.

J is TRBJ2-1 and V is TRBV4-1; 8 bases line up with TRBD2. The CDR3 extends over 16 amino acids. V was pared by 3 bases and J by 10 bases, with 14 bases of the junction left unmatched. Germline loops: CDR1 MGHRA, CDR2 YSYEKL. The CDR3 DNA reads TGCGCCAGCAGCCACCTCCGGGTGCGGGAGGTGGGGGAGCAGTTCTTC. Translation: CASSHLRVREVGEQFF.

J is TRBJ2-3 and V is TRBV27, with a tentative D call TRBD2 (6 bases). The CDR3 spans 14 residues. V was clipped by 6 bases and J by 4 bases, with 14 bases between them. The germline gives CDR1 MNHEY, CDR2 SMNVEV (reference sequence). CDR3 bases: TGTGCCAGCAGCCTACTAGCATCCGCAGATACGCAGTATTTT. Its translation is CASSLLASADTQYF.

V is TRBV6-5 and J is TRBJ2-2, with 11 bases lining up with TRBD2. The CDR3 length is 14 residues. CDR1 MNHEY and CDR2 SVGAGI come from the germline V gene. V shed 8 bases and J 6 bases; nucleotides not matched to a gene: 5. CDR3 bases: TGTGCCAGCTCTAGCGGGAGGCAGGCCGGGGAGCTGTTTTTT. It is translated as CASSSGRQAGELFF.

Regarding this clone: A read error may account for a junction end that differs from germline. The rearrangement joins TRBV7-7 to TRBJ1-3; D gene ambiguous. CDR3 length equals 13 residues. Germline loops: CDR1 SSHAT, CDR2 FNYEAQ (reference sequence). The CDR3 DNA reads TGTGCTAGCAGCTCCGGGATAGGAAACACCATATATTTT. Encoded protein: CASSSGIGNTIYF.

V gene TRBV20-1 combines with J gene TRBJ1-5; 8 nucleotides match TRBD1. Germline V gives CDR1 DFQATT, CDR2 SNEGSKA (reference sequence). V was clipped by 3 bases and J by 4 bases; unmatched bases: 8. CDR3 length: 15 residues. As DNA, the CDR3 is TGCAGTGCTAGTCAGACAGGGGCCCGTAATCAGCCCCAGCATTTT. Its protein is CSASQTGARNQPQHF.